A single sample gave rise to the 8 T cell receptor beta chains below, sequenced in a study of cytomegalovirus exposure and HLA in healthy donors. PCR primers comprised 60 Vbeta and 13 Jbeta primers. Sequencing was performed with immunoSEQ multiplex PCR; in TCRdb, only in-frame clones are kept and a portion is missing. The sample holds about 130,000 clones, 70% to 85% seen once. The sample comprised PBMCs. These receptors came from a young woman in good health and CMV-seropositive.

Here the CDR3 reads CASSSSAGSTDTQYF. In DNA form, the CDR3 reads TGTGCCAGCAGCTCTTCAGCAGGGAGCACAGATACGCAGTATTTT. The chain recombines TRBV7-9 with TRBJ2-3, with TRBD1 as a possible D gene (5 bases). Trimming left V 4 bases short and J 0 bases short, with 11 bases between. Looked up from germline, CDR1 is SEHNR and CDR2 is FQNEAQ (reference sequence). CDR3 length: 15 residues.

This chain uses TRBV4-1 with TRBJ2-5, with a weak D call TRBD1 (5 bases). Looked up from germline, CDR1 is MGHRA and CDR2 is YSYEKL. This CDR3 is built from 16 residues. Trimming removed 3 bases from V and 5 bases from J, with 19 bases in between. The CDR3 bases are TGCGCCAGCAGCCAGCATCAGGGAAAGGGTTCGGAGACCCAGTACTTC. This gives the protein CASSQHQGKGSETQYF.

The rearrangement links TRBV6-6 to TRBJ2-5, with TRBD2 identical over 7 bases. The trim removed 5 bases at V and 11 bases at J, leaving 14 bases unmatched. CDR1 and CDR2 from the germline V gene are MNHNY and SVGAGI (reference sequence). CDR3 length: 14 amino acids. The CDR3: CASSTRGGLRGQYF. The CDR3 nucleotides read TGTGCCAGCAGTACCCGCGGGGGTCTCCGTGGGCAGTACTTC.

This clone was observed a handful of times. The chain links TRBV5-1 to TRBJ2-1; 9 bases match TRBD2. Germline trimming cut 5 bases from V and 4 bases from J; bases unmatched to any gene: 7. Germline-derived CDR1 and CDR2 are SGHRS and YFSETQ. The CDR3 has 15 residues. CDR3 nucleotide sequence: TGCGCCAGCAGTTCACTAGCGGGCACTTACAATGAGCAGTTCTTC. Protein product: CASSSLAGTYNEQFF.

This chain links TRBV7-6 with TRBJ2-1, with TRBD1 as a possible D gene (6 bases). The CDR3 totals 12 residues. The germline CDR1 and CDR2 sequences are SGHVS and FNYEAQ. V lost 5 bases and J lost 9, with 11 bases in between. The CDR3 nucleotides read TGTGCCAGCAGCCCACAGGGTCGTGAGCAGTTCTTC. Protein sequence: CASSPQGREQFF.

The chain couples TRBV7-9 to TRBJ1-4; 7 positions agree with TRBD1. Per germline, CDR1 SEHNR and CDR2 FQNEAQ (reference sequence). Germline trimming cut 7 bases from V and 8 bases from J; bases unmatched to any gene: 7. The CDR3 has 13 residues. CDR3 loop: CASMQGVGEKLFF. The CDR3, as DNA: TGTGCCAGCATGCAGGGGGTTGGCGAAAAACTGTTTTTT.

The V gene is TRBV7-6, the J gene TRBJ2-2, with 7 bases aligning to TRBD2. The CDR3 is made up of 15 amino acids. Germline V gives CDR1 SGHVS, CDR2 FNYEAQ. V lost 7 bases and J lost 1; bases outside the gene matches: 6. Written as DNA, the CDR3 is TGTGCCAGCAATCGGGGGGACCAGAACACCGGGGAGCTGTTTTTT. This translates into CASNRGDQNTGELFF.

This clone was counted a few times. The chain joins TRBV4-2 to TRBJ2-1, with 11 bases fitting TRBD2. The CDR3 length is 16 residues. The germline V gene has CDR1 LGHNA and CDR2 YNFKEQ. The junction had 8 bases not matched to a gene; V was cut back by 2 bases and J by 8 bases. The CDR3 DNA is TGTGCCAGCAGCCAAACTAGCGGGGGCCCCAGCCATGAGCAGTTCTTC. This gives the protein CASSQTSGGPSHEQFF.